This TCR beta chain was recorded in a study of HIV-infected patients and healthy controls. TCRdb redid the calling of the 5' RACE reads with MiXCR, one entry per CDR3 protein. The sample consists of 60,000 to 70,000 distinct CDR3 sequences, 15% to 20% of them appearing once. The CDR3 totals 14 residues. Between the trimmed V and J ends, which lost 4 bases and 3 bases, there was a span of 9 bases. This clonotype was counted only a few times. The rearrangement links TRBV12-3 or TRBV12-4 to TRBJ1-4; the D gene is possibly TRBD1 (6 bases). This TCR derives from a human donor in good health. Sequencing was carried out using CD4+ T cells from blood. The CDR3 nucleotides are TGTGCCAGCAGTTCAGGGGTAGCTAATGAAAAACTGTTTTTT. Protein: CASSSGVANEKLFF.